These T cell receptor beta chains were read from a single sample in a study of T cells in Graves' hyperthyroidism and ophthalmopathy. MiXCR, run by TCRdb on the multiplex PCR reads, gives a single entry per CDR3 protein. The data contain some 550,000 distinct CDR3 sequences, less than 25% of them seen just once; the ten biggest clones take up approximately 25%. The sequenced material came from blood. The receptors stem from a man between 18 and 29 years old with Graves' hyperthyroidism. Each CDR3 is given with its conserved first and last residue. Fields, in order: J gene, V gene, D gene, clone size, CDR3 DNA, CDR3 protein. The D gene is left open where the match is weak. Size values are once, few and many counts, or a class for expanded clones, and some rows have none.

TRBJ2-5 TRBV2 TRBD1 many TGTGCCAGCAGCGTCCTGGACAGGCAAGAGACCCAGTACTTC CASSVLDRQETQYF
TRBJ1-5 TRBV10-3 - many TGTGCCATCAGTGAGGGAGGGGCCCTTGGCAATCAGCCCCAGCATTTT CAISEGGALGNQPQHF
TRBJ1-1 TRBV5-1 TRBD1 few TGCGCCAGCAGCACAGGGACAGGGGCGAACACTGAAGCTTTCTTT CASSTGTGANTEAFF
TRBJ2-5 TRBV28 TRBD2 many TGTGCCAGCAGTCGACTAGCGGGGCAAGAGACCCAGTACTTC CASSRLAGQETQYF
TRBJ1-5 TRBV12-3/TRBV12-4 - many TGTGCCAGCAGTTTTGGTCGAGGACAGCCCCAGCATTTT CASSFGRGQPQHF
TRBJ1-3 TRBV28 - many TGTGCCAGCAGTCACGGGACTAGTGGAAACACCATATATTTT CASSHGTSGNTIYF
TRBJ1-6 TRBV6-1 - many TGTGCCAGCAGTGAAGACGACCGGATGAATTCACCCCTCCACTTT CASSEDDRMNSPLHF
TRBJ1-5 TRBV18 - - TGTGCCAGCTCACTTAAAGACAGAATTATTAATCAGCCCCAGCATTTT CASSLKDRIINQPQHF
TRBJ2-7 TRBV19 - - TGTGCCAGTAGATCCATTCGACTCCCCCGGTGGCAGTACTTC CASRSIRLPRWQYF
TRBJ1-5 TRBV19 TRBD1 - TGTGCCAGTACAACGGGCAGGGGGCATAGCAATCAGCCCCAGCATTTT CASTTGRGHSNQPQHF
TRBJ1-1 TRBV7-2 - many TGTGCCAGCAGCTTAGCCTTAGGGGTTAACACTGAAGCTTTCTTT CASSLALGVNTEAFF
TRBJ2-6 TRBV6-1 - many TGTGCCAGCAGTGTGGGTGGGGCCAACGTCCTGACTTTC CASSVGGANVLTF
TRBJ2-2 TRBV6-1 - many TGTGCCAGCCCCCGGAGGGACACCGGGGAGCTGTTTTTT CASPRRDTGELFF
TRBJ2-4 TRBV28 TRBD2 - TGTGCCAGCAGTGGAGGACTAGTCAAAAACATTCAGTACTTC CASSGGLVKNIQYF
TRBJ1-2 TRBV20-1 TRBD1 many TGCAGTGGCGAGACCCCGGGACAGGGCGTCTATGGCTACACCTTC CSGETPGQGVYGYTF
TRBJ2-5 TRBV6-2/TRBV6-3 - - TGTGCCAGCACCTTTGGACAGAGTCAAGAGACCCAGTACTTC CASTFGQSQETQYF
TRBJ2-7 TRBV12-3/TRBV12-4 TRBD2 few TGTGCCAGCAGTCTCGGCGGGGGGACTAGCTCCTACGAGCAGTACTTC CASSLGGGTSSYEQYF